This is a list of T cell receptor beta chains from one sample in a study of somatic mutations in cytotoxic T cells in rheumatoid arthritis. Assay: immunoSEQ multiplex PCR; the TCRdb copy retains only in-frame clones and omits some. Of 4,000 to 5,000 clones detected, 70% to 90% appear once; the ten largest clones hold 25% to 30%. The sequenced sample consisted of CD8+ T cells sorted from blood. These receptors all stem from a woman between 70 and 85 years old with rheumatoid arthritis. Each CDR3 is given with its conserved first and last residue. D genes are given only for firm matches. Clone sizes are given selectively: once, few, many, or a class where the clone is expanded.

>TRBJ2-5|NA|NA|TRBV5-4
CASSSLGGRETQYF
TGTGCCAGCAGCTCACTGGGGGGGCGGGAGACCCAGTACTTC
>TRBJ1-1|NA|TRBD1|TRBV28
CASSPGQELNTEAFF
TGTGCCAGCAGCCCTGGACAGGAACTGAACACTGAAGCTTTCTTT
>TRBJ1-4|NA|NA|TRBV7-8
CASSLARGFNEKLFF
TGTGCCAGCAGCTTAGCCAGGGGTTTCAATGAAAAACTGTTTTTT
>TRBJ2-1|NA|NA|TRBV4-1
CASSRLVMVDEQFF
TGCGCCAGCAGTCGACTAGTAATGGTCGATGAGCAGTTCTTC
>TRBJ2-1|NA|TRBD1|TRBV2
CASSDAGWTGGNEQFF
TGTGCCAGCAGTGATGCAGGTTGGACAGGTGGAAATGAGCAGTTCTTC
>TRBJ2-5|once|TRBD2|TRBV4-2
CASSQDTSGGAETQYF
TGTGCCAGCAGCCAAGATACTAGCGGGGGGGCGGAGACCCAGTACTTC
>TRBJ2-7|NA|NA|TRBV7-2
CASSFTGDSYEQYF
TGTGCCAGCAGCTTTACGGGGGACTCCTACGAGCAGTACTTC
>TRBJ2-7|NA|NA|TRBV19
CASSVGPGLGGSYEQYF
TGTGCCAGTAGCGTAGGTCCAGGGTTAGGGGGCTCCTACGAGCAGTACTTC
>TRBJ2-7|NA|TRBD1|TRBV28
CASRSPGQGAYEQYF
TGTGCCAGCAGGTCGCCGGGACAGGGGGCTTACGAGCAGTACTTC
>TRBJ2-1|NA|TRBD2|TRBV9
CASSENSGGFSYNEQFF
TGTGCCAGCAGCGAGAATAGCGGGGGATTCTCCTACAATGAGCAGTTCTTC
>TRBJ1-2|NA|NA|TRBV5-4
CASSLVQGYSGYTF
TGTGCCAGCAGCTTGGTACAGGGATACTCTGGCTACACCTTC
>TRBJ2-1|NA|TRBD2|TRBV11-3
CASSLGTGTSKNEQFF
TGTGCCAGCAGCTTAGGAACCGGGACTAGCAAGAATGAGCAGTTCTTC
>TRBJ1-2|NA|NA|TRBV28
CASSFTTPRRSYGYTF
TGTGCCAGCAGTTTCACCACTCCCCGGCGGTCCTATGGCTACACCTTC
>TRBJ2-7|once|NA|TRBV27
CASGALEYEQYF
TGTGCCAGCGGGGCTCTCGAATACGAGCAGTACTTC
>TRBJ2-6|NA|TRBD2|TRBV7-3
CASSGTSLSGANVLTF
TGTGCCAGCAGCGGGACTAGCCTCTCTGGGGCCAACGTCCTGACTTTC
>TRBJ2-7|NA|TRBD1|TRBV19
CASSIRGLSYEQYF
TGTGCCAGTAGTATAAGGGGGCTCTCCTACGAGCAGTACTTC
>TRBJ1-1|NA|NA|TRBV7-9
CASSGGGVSTEAFF
TGTGCCAGCAGCGGCGGGGGCGTGAGCACTGAAGCTTTCTTT
>TRBJ2-2|NA|TRBD1|TRBV9
CASSETGSNTGELFF
TGTGCCAGCAGCGAGACAGGGTCGAACACCGGGGAGCTGTTTTTT
>TRBJ2-1|NA|TRBD2|TRBV19
CAVAGVSYNEQFF
TGTGCCGTAGCGGGAGTATCCTACAATGAGCAGTTCTTC
>TRBJ2-7|NA|NA|TRBV2
CASSDSMEGGGYEQYF
TGTGCCAGCAGTGATTCAATGGAGGGTGGTGGATACGAGCAGTACTTC
>TRBJ1-3|NA|TRBD1|TRBV6-1
CASSAGTGPDGTIYF
TGTGCCAGCAGTGCTGGGACAGGGCCCGACGGCACCATATATTTT
>TRBJ2-1|NA|NA|TRBV28
CASSPEDYFSYNEQFF
TGTGCCAGCAGTCCAGAGGATTACTTCTCCTACAATGAGCAGTTCTTC
>TRBJ2-3|NA|NA|TRBV5-1
CASSQADTQYF
TGCGCCAGCAGCCAGGCGGATACGCAGTATTTT
>TRBJ2-1|NA|TRBD2|TRBV7-6
CASSLTSETYNEQFF
TGTGCCAGCAGCCTCACTAGCGAGACCTACAATGAGCAGTTCTTC
>TRBJ1-1|NA|TRBD1|TRBV5-8
CASSRGQGALTEAFF
TGTGCCAGCAGCCGGGGACAGGGGGCCCTCACTGAAGCTTTCTTT
>TRBJ2-1|once|NA|TRBV14
CASSRLETAYNEQFF
TGTGCCAGCAGCCGCCTAGAAACGGCCTACAATGAGCAGTTCTTC
>TRBJ1-4|NA|TRBD1|TRBV2
CASRTGGGDEKLFF
TGTGCCAGCAGGACAGGGGGCGGGGATGAAAAACTGTTTTTT
>TRBJ1-4|once|NA|TRBV6-5
CASSYSGGEKLFF
TGTGCCAGCAGTTACTCCGGTGGTGAAAAACTGTTTTTT
>TRBJ2-7|NA|TRBD1|TRBV5-5
CASSERGLFYEQYF
TGTGCCAGCAGCGAAAGGGGGCTCTTCTACGAGCAGTACTTC
>TRBJ2-7|NA|NA|TRBV29-1
CSVGVGDPGEQYF
TGCAGCGTTGGTGTAGGAGACCCGGGCGAGCAGTACTTC
>TRBJ2-5|large|NA|TRBV9
CASSPSGGRGETQYF
TGTGCCAGCAGCCCATCCGGGGGGCGTGGGGAGACCCAGTACTTC
>TRBJ1-5|NA|NA|TRBV6-5
CASSYSGSLGPQHF
TGTGCCAGCAGTTACTCGGGCAGTTTAGGCCCCCAGCATTTT
>TRBJ2-1|once|TRBD2|TRBV19
CATLADSHNEQFF
TGTGCCACCCTAGCGGACTCCCACAATGAGCAGTTCTTC
>TRBJ2-7|NA|NA|TRBV27
CASSLRYEQYF
TGTGCCAGCAGTCTACGCTACGAGCAGTACTTC
>TRBJ1-2|once|TRBD1|TRBV5-6
CASRGQGINYGYTF
TGTGCCAGCAGGGGACAGGGAATTAACTATGGCTACACCTTC
>TRBJ2-3|NA|TRBD2|TRBV9
CASSVAGSGSGDTQYF
TGTGCCAGCAGCGTAGCGGGTAGCGGGAGTGGAGATACGCAGTATTTT
>TRBJ2-7|NA|NA|TRBV11-2
CASSPGLNYEQYF
TGTGCCAGCAGCCCGGGACTCAACTACGAGCAGTACTTC
>TRBJ1-1|NA|NA|TRBV29-1
CTYQGGVMNTEAFF
TGCACCTACCAAGGGGGGGTCATGAACACTGAAGCTTTCTTT
>TRBJ2-5|NA|TRBD2|TRBV9
CASSVGWTSGRETQYF
TGTGCCAGCAGCGTAGGGTGGACTAGCGGGAGAGAGACCCAGTACTTC
>TRBJ1-3|NA|NA|TRBV6-6
CASSYGRDSGNTIYF
TGTGCCAGCAGTTACGGGAGAGACTCTGGAAACACCATATATTTT
>TRBJ2-2|NA|TRBD2|TRBV28
CASSLPPGGTGELFF
TGTGCCAGCAGTTTACCCCCGGGGGGCACCGGGGAGCTGTTTTTT
>TRBJ2-7|NA|TRBD1|TRBV7-8
CASSLSGGPYEQYF
TGTGCCAGCAGCTTATCAGGGGGACCCTACGAGCAGTACTTC